This entry describes one TCR beta chain. Its specificity is not known. CDR3 size: 15 residues. V was pared by 8 bases and J by 0 bases, with 10 bases of the junction left unmatched. Germline CDR1 MNHEY, CDR2 SVGAGI. The data were obtained in a study of T cell responses to AZD1222 COVID-19 vaccine. Study as a whole: Whether given at about 4 or about 12 weeks, second doses were pooled. General observations from the study: Spike-specific TCR breadth and depth went up after people got two AZD1222 doses.

Here immunoSEQ multiplex PCR was the method, and the copy in TCRdb shows in-frame clones only, minus some. The sample records 85,000 to 100,000 clones, 80% to 90% being singletons. V usage is TRBV6-5 and J usage is TRBJ2-7, with TRBD2 matching over 7 bases. This receptor was taken from an adult in good health. The sample in question was peripheral blood, obtained on day 0 of AZD1222 vaccination. This chain's CDR3 is CASAGLGGSSYEQYF. The DNA for the CDR3 is TGTGCCAGCGCGGGCTTGGGCGGGAGCTCCTACGAGCAGTACTTC.